The sequence of this TCR beta chain was determined in a study of cytomegalovirus exposure and HLA in healthy donors. Study-wide background: Unique TCRs numbering around 80 million, obtained from HLA-typed donors, made up an early data release. Study-wide results and limits: Researchers reported in a later analysis that common viral pathogens appeared linked to several top clusters. Donor immune exposure was known only as CMV serostatus.

This CDR3 comprises 15 residues. After removal of 3 bases from V and 1 base from J, the junction contained 2 bases not matched to a gene. Germline CDR1 and CDR2: MGHRA and YSYEKL. Researchers ran the PCR with 60 Vbeta and 13 Jbeta primers. TCRdb keeps only in-frame clones here, not all; method: immunoSEQ multiplex PCR. The table records some 100,000 clones, approximately 69% of them present only once. In regard to this clone: Its antigen is currently unknown.

The V gene is TRBV4-1, the J gene TRBJ1-5; 8 bases fit TRBD1. The sequenced material came from PBMCs. The TCR comes from a woman aged 45-65 years in good health and CMV-seropositive. CDR3 amino acids: CASSHRQGSNQPQHF. CDR3 DNA sequence: TGCGCCAGCAGCCATCGACAGGGGAGCAATCAGCCCCAGCATTTT.